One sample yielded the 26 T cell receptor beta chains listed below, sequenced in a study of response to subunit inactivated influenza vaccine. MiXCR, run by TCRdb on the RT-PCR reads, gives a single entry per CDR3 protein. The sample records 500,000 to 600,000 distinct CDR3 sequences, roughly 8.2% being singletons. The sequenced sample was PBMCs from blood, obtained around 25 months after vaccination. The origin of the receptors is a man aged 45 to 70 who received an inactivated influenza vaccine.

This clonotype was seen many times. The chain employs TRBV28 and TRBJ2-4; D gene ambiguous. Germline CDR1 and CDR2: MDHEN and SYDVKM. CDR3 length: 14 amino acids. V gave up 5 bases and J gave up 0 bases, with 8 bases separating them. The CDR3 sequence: CASSRSIAKNIQYF. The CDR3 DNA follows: TGTGCCAGCAGTCGCAGCATAGCCAAAAACATTCAGTACTTC.

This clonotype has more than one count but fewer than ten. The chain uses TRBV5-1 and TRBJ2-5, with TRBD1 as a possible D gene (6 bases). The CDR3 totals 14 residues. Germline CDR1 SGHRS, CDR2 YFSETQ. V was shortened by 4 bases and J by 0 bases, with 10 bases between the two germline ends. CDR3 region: CASSKGQNQETQYF. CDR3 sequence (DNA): TGCGCCAGCAGCAAGGGACAAAACCAAGAGACCCAGTACTTC. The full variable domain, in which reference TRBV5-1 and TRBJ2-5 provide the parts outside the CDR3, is KAGVTQTPRYLIKTRGQQVTLSCSPISGHRSVSWYQQTPGQGLQFLFEYFSETQRNKGNFPGRFSGRQFSNSRSEMNVSTLELGDSALYLCASSKGQNQETQYFGPGTRLLVL.

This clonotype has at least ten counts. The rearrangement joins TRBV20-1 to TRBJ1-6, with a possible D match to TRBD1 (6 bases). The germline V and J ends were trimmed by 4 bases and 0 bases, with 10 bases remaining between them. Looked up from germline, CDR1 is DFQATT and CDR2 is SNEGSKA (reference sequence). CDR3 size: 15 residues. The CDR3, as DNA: TGCAGTGCTAAACAAGGGGGCTCCTATAATTCACCCCTCCACTTT. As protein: CSAKQGGSYNSPLHF.

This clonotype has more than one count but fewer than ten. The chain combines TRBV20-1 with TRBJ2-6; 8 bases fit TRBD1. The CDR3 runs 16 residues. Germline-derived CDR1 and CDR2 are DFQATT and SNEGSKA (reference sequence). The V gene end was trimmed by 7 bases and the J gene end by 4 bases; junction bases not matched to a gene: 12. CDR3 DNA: TGCAGTGGTATCGGACAGGGAGTAACAGGGGCCAACGTCCTGACTTTC. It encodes CSGIGQGVTGANVLTF.

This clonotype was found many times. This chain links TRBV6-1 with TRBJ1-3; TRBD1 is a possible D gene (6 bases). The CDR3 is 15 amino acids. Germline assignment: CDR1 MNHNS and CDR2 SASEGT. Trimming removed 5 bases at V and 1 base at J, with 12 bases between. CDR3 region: CASSPGTSSGNTIYF. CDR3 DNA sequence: TGTGCCAGCAGTCCAGGGACATCTTCTGGAAACACCATATATTTT.

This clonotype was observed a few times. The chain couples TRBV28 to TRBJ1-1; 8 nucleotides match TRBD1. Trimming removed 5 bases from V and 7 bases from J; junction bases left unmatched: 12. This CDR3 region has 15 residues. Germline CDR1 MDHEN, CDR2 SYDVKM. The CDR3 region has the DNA TGTGCCAGCAGTCTTTTAACAGGGGGTCCTGGTGAAGCTTTCTTT. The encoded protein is CASSLLTGGPGEAFF.

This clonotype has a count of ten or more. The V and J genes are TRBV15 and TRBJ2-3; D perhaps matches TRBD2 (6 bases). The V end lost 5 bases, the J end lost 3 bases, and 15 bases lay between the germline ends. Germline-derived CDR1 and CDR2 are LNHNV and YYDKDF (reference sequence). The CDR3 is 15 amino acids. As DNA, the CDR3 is TGTGCCACCAGCCGACGCGCGGGGATTACAGATACGCAGTATTTT. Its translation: CATSRRAGITDTQYF.

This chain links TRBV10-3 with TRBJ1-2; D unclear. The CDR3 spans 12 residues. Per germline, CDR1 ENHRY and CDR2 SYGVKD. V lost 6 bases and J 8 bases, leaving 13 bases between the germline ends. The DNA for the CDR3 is TGTGCCATCAGCCCTACCGGGAGAGGCTACACCTTC. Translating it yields CAISPTGRGYTF.

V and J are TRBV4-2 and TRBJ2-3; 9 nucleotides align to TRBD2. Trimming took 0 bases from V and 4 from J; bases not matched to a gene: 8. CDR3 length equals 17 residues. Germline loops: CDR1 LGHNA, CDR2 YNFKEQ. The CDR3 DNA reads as TGTGCCAGCAGCCAAGATAGGGCGGGAGGGGTCCCAGATACGCAGTATTTT. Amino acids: CASSQDRAGGVPDTQYF.

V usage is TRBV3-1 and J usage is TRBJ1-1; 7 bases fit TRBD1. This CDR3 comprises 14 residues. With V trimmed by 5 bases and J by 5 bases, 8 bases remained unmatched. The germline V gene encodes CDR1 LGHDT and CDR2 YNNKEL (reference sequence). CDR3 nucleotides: TGTGCCAGCAGCTTCACAGGGGTTGGGACTGAAGCTTTCTTT. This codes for CASSFTGVGTEAFF.

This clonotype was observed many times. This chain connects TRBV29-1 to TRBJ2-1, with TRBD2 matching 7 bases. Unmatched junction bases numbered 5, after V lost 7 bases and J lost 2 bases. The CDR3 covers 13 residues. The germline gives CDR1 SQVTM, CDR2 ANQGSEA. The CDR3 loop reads CSAGGRAYNEQFF. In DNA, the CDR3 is TGCAGCGCCGGTGGGAGGGCCTACAATGAGCAGTTCTTC.

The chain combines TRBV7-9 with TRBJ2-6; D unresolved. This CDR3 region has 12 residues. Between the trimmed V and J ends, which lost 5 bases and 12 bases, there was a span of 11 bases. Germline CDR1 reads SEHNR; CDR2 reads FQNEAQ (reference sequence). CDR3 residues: CASSNVGAVLTF. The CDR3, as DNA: TGTGCCAGCAGCAATGTCGGCGCCGTCCTGACTTTC.

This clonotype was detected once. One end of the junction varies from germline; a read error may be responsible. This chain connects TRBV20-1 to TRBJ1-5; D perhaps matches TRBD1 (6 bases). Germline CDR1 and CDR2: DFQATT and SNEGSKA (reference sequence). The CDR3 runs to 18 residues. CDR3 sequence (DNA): TGCAGTGCTAGAGATCTCGGGGGGGCAGGGTCCAGCAATCGGCCCCAGCATTTT. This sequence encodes CSARDLGGAGSSNRPQHF.

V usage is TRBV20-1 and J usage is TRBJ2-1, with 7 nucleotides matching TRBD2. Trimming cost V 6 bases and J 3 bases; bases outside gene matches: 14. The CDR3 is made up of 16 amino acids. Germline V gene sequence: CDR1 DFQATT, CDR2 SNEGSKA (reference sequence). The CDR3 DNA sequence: TGCAGTGCCACTGCCGGGGGGTCCAGCCTCTACAATGAGCAGTTCTTC. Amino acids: CSATAGGSSLYNEQFF.

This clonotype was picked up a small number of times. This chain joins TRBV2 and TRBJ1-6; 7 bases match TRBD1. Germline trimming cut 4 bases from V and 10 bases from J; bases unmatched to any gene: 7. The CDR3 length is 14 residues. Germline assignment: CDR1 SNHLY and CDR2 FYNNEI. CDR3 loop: CASSGRQGWSPLHF. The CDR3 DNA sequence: TGTGCCAGCAGTGGGAGACAGGGTTGGTCACCCCTCCACTTT. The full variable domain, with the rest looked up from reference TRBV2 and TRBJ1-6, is EPEVTQTPSHQVTQMGQEVILRCVPISNHLYFYWYRQILGQKVEFLVSFYNNEISEKSEIFDDQFSVERPDGSNFTLKIRSTKLEDSAMYFCASSGRQGWSPLHFGNGTRLTVT.

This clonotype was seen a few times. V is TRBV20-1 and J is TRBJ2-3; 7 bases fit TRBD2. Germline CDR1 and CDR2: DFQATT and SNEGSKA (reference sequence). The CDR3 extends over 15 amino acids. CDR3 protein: CRTFDGRYRTDTQYF. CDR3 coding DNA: TGCAGAACTTTCGACGGGAGGTATCGCACAGATACGCAGTATTTT.

CDR3 in amino acids: CSAPSGTYEQYF. The CDR3 nucleotides are TGCAGTGCTCCTAGCGGGACCTACGAGCAGTACTTC. V and J are TRBV20-1 and TRBJ2-7; TRBD2 agrees at 9 bases. Germline values: CDR1 DFQATT, CDR2 SNEGSKA (reference sequence). J lost 2 bases, V lost 5 bases, and 1 base had no gene match. The CDR3 extends over 12 amino acids.

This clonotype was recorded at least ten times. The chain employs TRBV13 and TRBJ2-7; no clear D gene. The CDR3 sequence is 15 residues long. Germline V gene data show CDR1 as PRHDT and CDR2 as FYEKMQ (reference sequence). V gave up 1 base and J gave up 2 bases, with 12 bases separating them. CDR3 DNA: TGTGCCAGCAGCTTAGAAGGGTCCTTAACCTACGAGCAGTACTTC. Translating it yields CASSLEGSLTYEQYF.

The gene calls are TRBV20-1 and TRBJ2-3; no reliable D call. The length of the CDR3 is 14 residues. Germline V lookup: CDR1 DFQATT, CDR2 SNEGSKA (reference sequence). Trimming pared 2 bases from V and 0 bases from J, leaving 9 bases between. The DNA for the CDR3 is TGCAGTGCTAGATCCAGTGCCAGCACAGATACGCAGTATTTT. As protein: CSARSSASTDTQYF.

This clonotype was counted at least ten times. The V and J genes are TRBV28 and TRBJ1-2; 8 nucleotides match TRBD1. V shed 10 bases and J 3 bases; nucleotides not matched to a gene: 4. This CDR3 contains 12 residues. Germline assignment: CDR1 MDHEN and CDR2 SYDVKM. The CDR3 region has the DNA TGTGCCACCTGGGGACAGGACTATGGCTACACCTTC. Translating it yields CATWGQDYGYTF.

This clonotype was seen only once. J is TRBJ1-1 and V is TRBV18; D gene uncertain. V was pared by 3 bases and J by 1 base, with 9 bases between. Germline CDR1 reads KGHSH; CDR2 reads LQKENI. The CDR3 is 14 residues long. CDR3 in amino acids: CASSPSVENTEAFF. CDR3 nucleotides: TGTGCCAGCTCACCTTCCGTAGAGAACACTGAAGCTTTCTTT.

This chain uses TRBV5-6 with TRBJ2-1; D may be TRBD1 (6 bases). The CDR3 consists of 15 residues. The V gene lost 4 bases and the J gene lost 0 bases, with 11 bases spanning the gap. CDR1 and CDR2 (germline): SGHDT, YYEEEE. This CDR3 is CASSPGHLSYNEQFF. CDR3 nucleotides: TGTGCCAGCAGCCCGGGACATCTCTCCTACAATGAGCAGTTCTTC.

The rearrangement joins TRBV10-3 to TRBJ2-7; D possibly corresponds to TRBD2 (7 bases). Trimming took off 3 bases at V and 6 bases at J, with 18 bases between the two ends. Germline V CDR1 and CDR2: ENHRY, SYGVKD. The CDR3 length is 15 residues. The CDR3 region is CAISESKGGSTEQYF. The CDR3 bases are TGTGCCATCAGTGAATCGAAGGGGGGGAGTACCGAGCAGTACTTC.

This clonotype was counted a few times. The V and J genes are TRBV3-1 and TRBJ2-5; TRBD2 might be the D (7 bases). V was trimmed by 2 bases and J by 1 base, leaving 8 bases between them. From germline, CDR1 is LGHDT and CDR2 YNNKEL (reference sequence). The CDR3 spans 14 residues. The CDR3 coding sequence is TGTGCCAGCAGCCAACGGGGGGCCCAAGAGACCCAGTACTTC. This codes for CASSQRGAQETQYF.

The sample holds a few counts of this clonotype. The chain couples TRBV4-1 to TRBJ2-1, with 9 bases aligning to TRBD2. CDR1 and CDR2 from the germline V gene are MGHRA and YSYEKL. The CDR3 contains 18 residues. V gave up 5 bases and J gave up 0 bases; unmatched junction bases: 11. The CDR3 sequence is CASSEGLAGLGSYNEQFF. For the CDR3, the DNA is TGCGCCAGCAGCGAGGGGCTAGCGGGATTAGGCTCCTACAATGAGCAGTTCTTC.

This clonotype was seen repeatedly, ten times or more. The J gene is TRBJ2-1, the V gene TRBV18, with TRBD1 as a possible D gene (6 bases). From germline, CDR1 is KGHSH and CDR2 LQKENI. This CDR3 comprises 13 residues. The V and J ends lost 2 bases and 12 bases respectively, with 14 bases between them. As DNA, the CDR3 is TGTGCCAGCTCACCAGGGGACAATCTTAGGCAGTTCTTC. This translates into CASSPGDNLRQFF.